The clone carrying this TCR beta chain came up a few times. CDR1 and CDR2 (germline): SGHRS, YFSETQ. This CDR3 spans 14 amino acids. With 4 bases removed from V and 0 bases from J, the gap between germline ends came to 10 bases. Via MiXCR, TCRdb re-called the 5' RACE reads, giving one row per CDR3 protein. The sample carries some 1,700,000 distinct CDR3 sequences, less than 40% recorded once. This specimen comes from a study of identical twins. This chain joins TRBV5-1 and TRBJ1-1, with D uncertain. Sequences were obtained from cord blood. This receptor was identified in a newborn girl in good health. This CDR3 is CASSMENMNTEAFF. Written as DNA, the CDR3 is TGCGCCAGCAGCATGGAGAACATGAACACTGAAGCTTTCTTT.